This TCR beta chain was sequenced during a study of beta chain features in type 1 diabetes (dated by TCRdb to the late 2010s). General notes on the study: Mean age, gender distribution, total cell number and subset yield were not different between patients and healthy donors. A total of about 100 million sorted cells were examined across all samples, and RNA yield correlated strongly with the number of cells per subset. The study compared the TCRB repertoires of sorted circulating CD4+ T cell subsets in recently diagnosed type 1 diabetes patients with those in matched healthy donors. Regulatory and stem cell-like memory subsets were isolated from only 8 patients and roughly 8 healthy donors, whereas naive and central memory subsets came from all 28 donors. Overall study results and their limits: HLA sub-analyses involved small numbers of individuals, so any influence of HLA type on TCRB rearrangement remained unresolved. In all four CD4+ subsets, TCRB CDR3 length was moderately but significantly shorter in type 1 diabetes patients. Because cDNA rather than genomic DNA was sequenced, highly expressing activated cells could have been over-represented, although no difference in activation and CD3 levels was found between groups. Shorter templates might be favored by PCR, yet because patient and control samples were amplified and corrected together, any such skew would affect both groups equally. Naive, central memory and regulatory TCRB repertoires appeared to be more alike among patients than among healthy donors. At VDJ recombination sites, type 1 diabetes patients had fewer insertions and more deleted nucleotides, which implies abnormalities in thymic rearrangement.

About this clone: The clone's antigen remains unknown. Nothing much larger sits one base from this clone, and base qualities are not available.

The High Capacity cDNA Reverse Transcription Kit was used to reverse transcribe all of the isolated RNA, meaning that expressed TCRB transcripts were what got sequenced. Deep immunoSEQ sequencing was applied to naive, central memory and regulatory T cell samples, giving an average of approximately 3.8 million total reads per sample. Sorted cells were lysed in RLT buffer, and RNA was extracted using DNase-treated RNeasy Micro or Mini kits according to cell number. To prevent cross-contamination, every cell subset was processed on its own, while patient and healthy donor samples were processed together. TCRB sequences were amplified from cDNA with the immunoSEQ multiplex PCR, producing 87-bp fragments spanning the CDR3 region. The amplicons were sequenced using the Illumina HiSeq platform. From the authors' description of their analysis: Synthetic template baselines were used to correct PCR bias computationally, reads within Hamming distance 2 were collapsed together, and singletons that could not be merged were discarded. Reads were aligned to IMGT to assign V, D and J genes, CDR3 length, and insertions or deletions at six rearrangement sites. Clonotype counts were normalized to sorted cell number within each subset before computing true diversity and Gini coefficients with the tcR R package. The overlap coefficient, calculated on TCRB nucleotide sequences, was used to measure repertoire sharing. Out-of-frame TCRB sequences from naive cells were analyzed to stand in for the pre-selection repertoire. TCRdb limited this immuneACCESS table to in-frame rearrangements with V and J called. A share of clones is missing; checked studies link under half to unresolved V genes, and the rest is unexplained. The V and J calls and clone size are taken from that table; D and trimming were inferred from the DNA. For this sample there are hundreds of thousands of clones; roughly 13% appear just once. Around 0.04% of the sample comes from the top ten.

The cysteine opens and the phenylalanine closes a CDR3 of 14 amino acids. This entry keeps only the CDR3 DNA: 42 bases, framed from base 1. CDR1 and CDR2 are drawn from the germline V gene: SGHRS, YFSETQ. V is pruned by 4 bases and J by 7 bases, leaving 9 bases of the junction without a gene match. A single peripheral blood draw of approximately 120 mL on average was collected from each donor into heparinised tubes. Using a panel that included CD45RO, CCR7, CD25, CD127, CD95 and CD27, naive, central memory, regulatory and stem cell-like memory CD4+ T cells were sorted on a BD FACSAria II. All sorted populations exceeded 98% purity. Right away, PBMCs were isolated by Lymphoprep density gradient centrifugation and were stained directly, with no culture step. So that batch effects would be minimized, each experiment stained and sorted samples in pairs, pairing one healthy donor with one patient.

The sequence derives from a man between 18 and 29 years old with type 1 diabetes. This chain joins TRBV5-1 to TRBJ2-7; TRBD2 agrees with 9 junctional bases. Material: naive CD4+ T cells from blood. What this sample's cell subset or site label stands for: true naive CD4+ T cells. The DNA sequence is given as TGCGCCAGCAGCCTGAGCGGGAGGACGGGAGAGCAGTACTTC. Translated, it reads CASSLSGRTGEQYF.